This T cell receptor (beta chain) was recovered during a study of T cell repertoires in ileal Crohn's disease. Study in general: Operated complications were stricturing disease (around 60%) and penetrating disease (approximately 39%).

Per sample, about 460 nanograms of biopsy DNA were TCRB immunosequenced. Generated by immunoSEQ multiplex PCR, the TCRdb table keeps only in-frame clones and is missing some. The sample contains 9,500 to 15,000 clones, around three quarters of which appear only once. In its sample, this clone was seen a few times. This receptor was obtained from an adult with Crohn's disease. The sequenced sample was ileal tissue.

DNA for the CDR3: TGTGCCAGCAGCTCCGGGGGGGCAGGGCGACCTAATGAAAAACTGTTTTTT. Protein sequence: CASSSGGAGRPNEKLFF. The rearrangement uses TRBV7-6 and TRBJ1-4; D perhaps matches TRBD1 (6 bases). V lost 4 bases and J 3 bases, leaving 18 bases between the germline ends. The length of the CDR3 is 17 residues. Germline V gives CDR1 SGHVS, CDR2 FNYEAQ.